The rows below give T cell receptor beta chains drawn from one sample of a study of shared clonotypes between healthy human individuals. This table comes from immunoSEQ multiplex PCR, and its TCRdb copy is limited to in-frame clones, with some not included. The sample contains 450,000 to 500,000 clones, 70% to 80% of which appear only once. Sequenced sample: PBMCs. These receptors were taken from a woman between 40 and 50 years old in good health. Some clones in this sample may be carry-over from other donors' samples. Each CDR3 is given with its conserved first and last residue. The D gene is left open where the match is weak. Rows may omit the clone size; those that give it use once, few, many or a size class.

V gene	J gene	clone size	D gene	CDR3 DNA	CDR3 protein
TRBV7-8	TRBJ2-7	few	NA	TGTGCCAGCAGCATTCCCCGGGGGGAGCAGTACTTC	CASSIPRGEQYF
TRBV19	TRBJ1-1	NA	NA	TGTGCCACCGGGCAGGGTCCTCTGGACACTGAAGCTTTCTTT	CATGQGPLDTEAFF
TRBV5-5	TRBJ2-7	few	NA	TGTGCCAGCAGCCCCGGGACCACACGCAGGGAGCAGTACTTC	CASSPGTTRREQYF
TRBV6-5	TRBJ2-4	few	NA	TGTGCCAGCAGTTACTCCACCGGGGGCAAAAACATTCAGTACTTC	CASSYSTGGKNIQYF
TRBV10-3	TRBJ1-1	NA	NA	TGTGCCATCGGCGGGGGCCTGACTGAAGCTTTCTTT	CAIGGGLTEAFF
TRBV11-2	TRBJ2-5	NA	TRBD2	TGTGCCAGCAGCCCCGGGAGGACGGGAGGGTCCGTCCGAGAGACCCAGTACTTC	CASSPGRTGGSVRETQYF
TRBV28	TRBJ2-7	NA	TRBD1	TGTGCCAGCAGTTTAGGACAGGGCCCCTACGAGCAGTACTTC	CASSLGQGPYEQYF
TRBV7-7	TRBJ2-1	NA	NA	TGTGCTAGCAGCCCACGGACGGCGAGCAATGAGCAGTTCTTC	CASSPRTASNEQFF
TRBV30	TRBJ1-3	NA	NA	TGTGCCTGGAGTGTAACTATTGGGAACACCATATATTTT	CAWSVTIGNTIYF
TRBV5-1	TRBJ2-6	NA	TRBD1	TGCGCCAGCAGCTTGGCTCGACAGGGGAGGCTCTCTGGGGCCAACGTCCTGACTTTC	CASSLARQGRLSGANVLTF